This TCR beta chain was recovered during a study of vaccination and CD4 T cells after COVID-19 (dated by TCRdb to between 2022 and 2023). Some background on the complete study: Every convalescent patient had a positive nasal swab PCR test for SARS-CoV-2, with mild disease in nine or ten patients and severe disease in one. Overlapping spike peptide pools from SARS-CoV-2 and from the common cold coronaviruses HCoV-NL63, HCoV-OC43 and HCoV-229E were used as culture stimuli. In roughly nine COVID-19 convalescent patients and a handful of infection-naive healthy vaccine recipients, the spike-specific CD4+ TCR repertoire before mRNA vaccination was compared with the repertoire after mRNA vaccination. Post-COVID blood samples from convalescent patients were collected a median of about 100 days after diagnosis, with a range of 35 to 161 days. The convalescent cohort comprised six males and four females, including two Hispanic individuals, seven Caucasians, two Asians and one multiracial person. Control cultures used a CEFX viral epitope pool as positive control, an HIV-1 Nef peptide pool as negative control, or no peptide. Post-vaccine blood samples were obtained a median of around 67 days after the second vaccine dose, with a range of roughly 14 to 241 days. Two doses of either the Pfizer-BioNTech BNT162b2 vaccine (n=8) or the Moderna mRNA-1273 vaccine (n=2) were administered to participants.

The study at large found these results: Relatively few convalescent patients were included in the study, and early timepoints after natural infection were not analyzed. Of the vaccine-specific clones found in convalescent patients, nearly all (304 of 307) were mono-reactive for SARS-CoV-2 spike instead of being cross-reactive with common cold coronaviruses. In convalescent patients, a median roughly 86% of post-vaccine SARS-CoV-2-reactive clones were detected only after vaccination, suggesting vaccine-specific priming. The median count of SARS-CoV-2-reactive clonotypes went up from roughly 21 after infection to a few dozen after vaccination, although the change was not significant.

This sample's treatment or condition label indicates: 10-day PBMC culture with coronavirus spike peptide pools or control peptides (ViraFEST assay). To expand antigen-specific T cells with peptide pools and then pick out the expanded clonotypes through TCR sequencing, the study relied on the ViraFEST assay. Positive SARS-CoV-2 PCR tests in the convalescent patients dated from March to December 2020, before Alpha, Beta and Delta variants emerged in the United States. PBMCs were cultured at about 2 million per well in IMDM supplemented with 5% human AB serum and about 9.5 IU/ml IL-2, with around 10 ug/ml peptide pools added. On days 3 and 7, half of the culture medium was replaced with fresh IL-2-containing medium. After more than 8 days of culture, CD4+ T cells were isolated by negative selection using the EasySep CD4+ T cell isolation kit. PBMCs were separated from whole blood using Ficoll-Paque Plus gradient centrifugation and then either used fresh or cryopreserved at -140C. Culture conditions were generally each tested in triplicate wells.

This clonotype was seen more than once but under ten times. The antigen it binds to is not known. Qualities for individual bases were not recorded, and no much larger clone is one base off. The library was obtained by PCR. At the Johns Hopkins FTIC core, DNA from the cultured CD4+ T cells underwent TCR sequencing with the Oncomine TCR Beta short-read assay. Genomic DNA was extracted from the cultured CD4+ T cells with the QIAamp micro DNA kit. Oncomine TCR Beta libraries from cultured CD4+ T cells were pooled with unique dual indexes and sequenced on an Illumina iSeq 100. The study's processing was this. Non-productive sequences were filtered out, and CDR3s that did not start with C, did not end with F or W, or were shorter than 7 amino acids were discarded. The MANAFEST web application was used to identify antigen-specific clonotypes by comparing peptide-stimulated wells against reference wells and other culture wells. To be called positive, a clone needed an FDR below 0.05, an odds ratio above 5, and a productive frequency above 0.1% in at least two of three replicate wells. Cross-reactive clonotypes were defined as significantly expanded in both SARS-CoV-2 spike wells and at least one common cold coronavirus spike condition. CDR3 homology was assessed with Levenshtein distances (stringdist) and unrooted phylogenetic trees (ape) in R version 3.6.1. In TCRdb, the public reads were trimmed at Q25 with fastp and aligned with MiXCR, with productive beta chains retained. Each entry is one CDR3 protein sequence, shown with its most common DNA and genes. None of the V and J calls come from the authors' own analysis; TCRdb made them. The sample table holds approximately 16,000 distinct CDR3 sequences, of which about 35% were seen once. The ten largest clones take up less than 15% of the sample.

V loses 3 bases of germline sequence and J loses 4 bases, and the interval between the two ends is 14 bases. Reading the germline V gene gives CDR1 SGDLS and CDR2 YYNGEE. Taken from cysteine to phenylalanine, the CDR3 has 15 residues. The DNA shown is the 45-base CDR3, in frame from base 1. The TCR comes from a human donor with COVID-19. Material for sequencing was cultured CD4+ T cells from blood. The V gene is TRBV9 and the J gene is TRBJ1-5; the D segment could be TRBD1, given 6 matching bases. The CDR3 reads as follows: CASSEGTPGNQPQHF. The DNA sequence follows: TGTGCCAGCAGCGAAGGGACACCGGGGAATCAGCCCCAGCATTTT.